The next 20 T cell receptor beta chains were all read from a single sample in a study of circulating and synovial CD4+ cells in juvenile arthritis. Only in-frame clones appear in the TCRdb table, and some are missing; sequencing was by immunoSEQ multiplex PCR. This sample has 30,000 to 40,000 clones, with approximately 94% found just once. Sequencing input: CD4+ T cells from blood. The receptors here all came from a human donor with juvenile idiopathic arthritis.

The V call is TRBV19, the J call TRBJ1-5; D is unclear. V lost 4 bases and J 3 bases, leaving 10 bases between the germline ends. CDR3 length: 14 residues. Per germline, CDR1 LNHDA and CDR2 SQIVND (reference sequence). The chain's CDR3 is CASSTRESNQPQHF. CDR3 nucleotides: TGTGCCAGTAGTACCCGGGAATCCAATCAGCCCCAGCATTTT.

CDR3 coding DNA: TGTGCCAGCAGCTACCGAAACAGGGGGTTAGGAGAAAAACTGTTTTTT. Translation gives CASSYRNRGLGEKLFF. This chain uses TRBV13 with TRBJ1-4; 8 bases map to TRBD1. Per germline, CDR1 PRHDT and CDR2 FYEKMQ (reference sequence). Germline trimming cut 4 bases from V and 8 bases from J; bases unmatched to any gene: 12. The CDR3 consists of 16 residues.

J is TRBJ2-5 and V is TRBV11-3; TRBD2 aligns across 12 bases. The V gene's germline CDR1 is SGHNT and CDR2 YENEEA. V was pared by 1 base and J by 1 base, with 7 bases of the junction left unmatched. CDR3 length: 18 residues. The CDR3 DNA reads as TGTGCCAGCAGCTTAGGGACTAGCGGGGCCACCCTCCAAGAGACCCAGTACTTC. Translating gives CASSLGTSGATLQETQYF.

The chain uses TRBV4-1 and TRBJ2-7, with TRBD1 matching over 8 bases. The CDR3 runs to 14 residues. V shed 5 bases and J 3 bases; nucleotides not matched to a gene: 6. Germline assignment: CDR1 MGHRA and CDR2 YSYEKL. The CDR3 DNA reads as TGCGCCAGCAGCGGACTCGACAGGGGCTACGAGCAGTACTTC. Protein: CASSGLDRGYEQYF.

The rearrangement uses TRBV9 and TRBJ1-4, with D tentatively TRBD1 (6 bases). The CDR3 covers 14 residues. V was trimmed by 4 bases and J by 0 bases, leaving 7 bases between them. From germline, CDR1 is SGDLS and CDR2 YYNGEE. The CDR3, as DNA: TGTGCCAGCAGCTACAGGGCAACTAATGAAAAACTGTTTTTT. Translating it yields CASSYRATNEKLFF. Complete variable domain (other parts from reference TRBV9 and TRBJ1-4): DSGVTQTPKHLITATGQRVTLRCSPRSGDLSVYWYQQSLDQGLQFLIQYYNGEERAKGNILERFSAQQFPDLHSELNLSSLELGDSALYFCASSYRATNEKLFFGSGTQLSVL.

The chain employs TRBV27 and TRBJ2-7, with D possibly matching TRBD2 (6 bases). The germline gives CDR1 MNHEY, CDR2 SMNVEV (reference sequence). The V gene lost 5 bases and the J gene lost 4 bases, with 27 bases spanning the gap. This CDR3 is built from 18 residues. The CDR3 DNA reads as TGTGCCAGCAGTCTAAGGGGATGGTCTAGCGACTTCACGTACGAGCAGTACTTC. Translated, it gives CASSLRGWSSDFTYEQYF.

Details on this clone: This specimen includes other DNA sequences encoding the same CDR3. This chain links TRBV5-1 with TRBJ1-6, with D uncertain. The CDR3 is made up of 15 amino acids. Per germline, CDR1 SGHRS and CDR2 YFSETQ. V lost 2 bases and J 0 bases, leaving 6 bases between the germline ends. This chain's CDR3 is CASSFRDSYNSPLHF. CDR3 in DNA: TGCGCCAGCAGCTTTAGAGACTCCTATAATTCACCCCTCCACTTT.

J is TRBJ2-7 and V is TRBV4-1; perhaps TRBD1 as D (6 bases). The V and J ends lost 1 base and 3 bases respectively, with 16 bases between them. The CDR3 contains 16 residues. Germline V lookup: CDR1 MGHRA, CDR2 YSYEKL. The CDR3 sequence is CASSQVGGGVFYEQYF. For the CDR3, the DNA is TGCGCCAGCAGCCAAGTTGGGGGCGGAGTGTTCTACGAGCAGTACTTC.

This sequence joins TRBV19 and TRBJ1-5, with 12 bases identical to TRBD1. The J segment lost 6 bases and the V segment lost 4 bases, leaving 16 bases of the junction unmatched. This CDR3 comprises 19 residues. Germline V gene lookup returns CDR1 LNHDA and CDR2 SQIVND (reference sequence). Here the CDR3 reads CASSTRSGTGGTLRQPQHF. In DNA, the CDR3 is TGTGCCAGTAGTACGAGATCCGGGACAGGGGGCACCCTGCGTCAGCCCCAGCATTTT. The full variable domain, rest sourced from reference TRBV19 and TRBJ1-5, is DGGITQSPKYLFRKEGQNVTLSCEQNLNHDAMYWYRQDPGQGLRLIYYSQIVNDFQKGDIAEGYSVSREKKESFPLTVTSAQKNPTAFYLCASSTRSGTGGTLRQPQHFGDGTRLSIL.

A remark on this clone: Other DNA sequences of this sample code for an identical CDR3. The chain links TRBV7-6 to TRBJ1-6; 7 nucleotides align to TRBD1. Germline CDR1 SGHVS, CDR2 FNYEAQ. The trim removed 1 base at V and 4 bases at J, leaving 10 bases unmatched. The length of the CDR3 is 18 residues. CDR3 loop: CASSLEVAGGVYNSPLHF. As DNA, the CDR3 is TGTGCCAGCAGCTTAGAGGTGGCAGGGGGAGTTTATAATTCACCCCTCCACTTT. The whole variable domain, filled in from reference TRBV7-6 and TRBJ1-6, reads GAGVSQSPRYKVTKRGQDVALRCDPISGHVSLYWYRQALGQGPEFLTYFNYEAQQDKSGLPNDRFSAERPEGSISTLTIQRTEQRDSAMYRCASSLEVAGGVYNSPLHFGNGTRLTVT.

The V call is TRBV6-5, the J call TRBJ1-5; D uncertain. This CDR3 is built from 13 residues. Germline V lookup: CDR1 MNHEY, CDR2 SVGAGI. V was shortened by 5 bases and J by 0 bases, with 5 bases between the two germline ends. CDR3 loop: CASSTYSNQPQHF. CDR3 nucleotide sequence: TGTGCCAGCAGTACTTATAGCAATCAGCCCCAGCATTTT.

CDR3 protein: CASSPRDYWDEQYF. The CDR3 nucleotides read TGTGCCAGCAGCCCCCGGGACTACTGGGACGAGCAGTACTTC. The chain carries TRBV9 and TRBJ2-7, with 7 bases matching TRBD2. Germline CDR1 and CDR2: SGDLS and YYNGEE. The V gene end was trimmed by 4 bases and the J gene end by 5 bases; junction bases not matched to a gene: 9. The length of the CDR3 is 14 residues.

Only one count was recorded for this clone. The CDR3 sequence is CASSLGRGYEKLFF. The DNA for the CDR3 is TGCGCCAGCAGCTTGGGCAGGGGATATGAAAAACTGTTTTTT. The genes are TRBV5-1 and TRBJ1-4; weak D call: TRBD1 (6 bases). Germline CDR1 is SGHRS and CDR2 is YFSETQ. V was shortened by 0 bases and J by 6 bases, with 9 bases between the two germline ends. This CDR3 is 14 amino acids long.

This clone was seen just once. The gene calls are TRBV5-1 and TRBJ2-1; D gene uncertain. Trimming took 0 bases from V and 8 from J, leaving 3 bases between them. From germline, CDR1 is SGHRS and CDR2 YFSETQ. This CDR3 comprises 11 residues. The DNA for the CDR3 is TGCGCCAGCAGCTTGGCGTATGAGCAGTTCTTC. Translation: CASSLAYEQFF.

The V call is TRBV4-1, the J call TRBJ2-6; D is unresolved. Trimming shortened V by 4 bases and J by 1 base, and 17 bases separated the two germline ends. Germline assignment: CDR1 MGHRA and CDR2 YSYEKL. This CDR3 has 18 residues. The CDR3 loop reads CASSPPLRSQSGANVLTF. The CDR3 region has the DNA TGCGCCAGCAGCCCCCCCCTGAGGAGTCAGTCTGGGGCCAACGTCCTGACTTTC.

The rearrangement links TRBV5-4 to TRBJ1-5; D might be TRBD1 (5 bases). CDR3 length equals 15 residues. Trimming stripped 4 bases from V and 0 bases from J, with 11 bases between. Germline assignment: CDR1 SGHNT and CDR2 YYREEE (reference sequence). The CDR3 region has the DNA TGTGCCAGCAGCGCAGGACAAGATAGCAATCAGCCCCAGCATTTT. Translation gives CASSAGQDSNQPQHF.

V is TRBV6-4 and J is TRBJ2-1, with 10 bases that match TRBD1. CDR1 is MRHNA, CDR2 SNTAGT, per germline. The CDR3 spans 15 residues. With 4 bases clipped from V and 9 bases from J, the junction kept 9 bases outside the gene matches. CDR3 coding DNA: TGTGCCAGCAGTGCCTCAGACAGGGGGCTTGGTGAGCAGTTCTTC. Translating it yields CASSASDRGLGEQFF.

The V call is TRBV19, the J call TRBJ2-3; TRBD2 matches 10 bases. The germline CDR1 and CDR2 sequences are LNHDA and SQIVND (reference sequence). The V segment lost 5 bases and the J segment 1 base; nucleotides outside the gene matches: 6. The length of the CDR3 is 16 residues. In nucleotides, the CDR3 is TGTGCCAGTAGTGCTCGTCTAGCGGGGGGCACAGATACGCAGTATTTT. Translation gives CASSARLAGGTDTQYF.

This sequence joins TRBV6-1 and TRBJ2-3; 12 positions match TRBD1. This CDR3 spans 15 amino acids. Per the germline V gene, CDR1 is MNHNS and CDR2 is SASEGT. The V and J ends lost 6 bases and 7 bases, in that order; junction bases with no gene match: 8. CDR3 residues: CASSPGTGGGNTQYF. CDR3 DNA sequence: TGTGCCAGCAGCCCCGGGACAGGGGGCGGGAATACGCAGTATTTT.

J is TRBJ2-1 and V is TRBV9; 14 positions agree with TRBD2. The germline CDR1 and CDR2 sequences are SGDLS and YYNGEE. The CDR3 sequence is 15 residues long. V shed 3 bases, J shed 6 bases, and the junction held 2 bases outside the gene matches. The CDR3 reads CASSAGLAGVNEQFF. CDR3 DNA sequence: TGTGCCAGCAGCGCGGGACTAGCGGGGGTCAATGAGCAGTTCTTC.